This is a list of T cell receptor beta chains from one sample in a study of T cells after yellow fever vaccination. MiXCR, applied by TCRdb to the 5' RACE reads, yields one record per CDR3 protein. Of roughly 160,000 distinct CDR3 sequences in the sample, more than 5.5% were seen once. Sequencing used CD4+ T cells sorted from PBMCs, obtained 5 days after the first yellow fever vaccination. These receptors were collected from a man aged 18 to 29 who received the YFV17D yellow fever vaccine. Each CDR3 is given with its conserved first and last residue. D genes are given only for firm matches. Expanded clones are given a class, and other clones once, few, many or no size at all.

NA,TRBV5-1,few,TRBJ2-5,CASSQEGETQYF,TGCGCCAGCAGCCAGGAAGGGGAGACCCAGTACTTC
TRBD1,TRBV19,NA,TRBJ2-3,CASSDRGLADTQYF,TGTGCCAGTAGTGACAGGGGGCTCGCAGATACGCAGTATTTT
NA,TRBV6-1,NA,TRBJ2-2,CASSPDPQGELFF,TGTGCCAGCAGTCCGGACCCTCAGGGGGAGCTGTTTTTT
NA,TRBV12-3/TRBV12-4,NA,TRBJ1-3,CASSWTSGNTIYF,TGTGCCAGCAGCTGGACTTCTGGAAACACCATATATTTT
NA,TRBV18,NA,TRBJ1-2,CASSPLGQGHGYTF,TGTGCCAGCTCACCATTGGGGCAGGGGCATGGCTACACCTTC
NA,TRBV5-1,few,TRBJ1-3,CASSSDKSSSGNTIYF,TGCGCCAGCAGTTCCGACAAATCGAGCTCTGGAAACACCATATATTTT
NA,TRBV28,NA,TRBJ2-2,CASSLPGTNTGELFF,TGTGCCAGCAGTTTACCAGGGACGAACACCGGGGAGCTGTTTTTT
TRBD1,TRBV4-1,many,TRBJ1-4,CASSQGDRDNEKLFF,TGCGCCAGCAGCCAAGGGGACAGGGATAATGAAAAACTGTTTTTT
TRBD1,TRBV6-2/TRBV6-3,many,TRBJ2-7,CASSRYGQGAYEQYF,TGTGCCAGCAGCCGATACGGACAGGGGGCCTACGAGCAGTACTTC
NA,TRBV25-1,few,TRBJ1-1,CASRGQLEAFF,TGTGCCAGCAGAGGACAGTTAGAAGCTTTCTTT
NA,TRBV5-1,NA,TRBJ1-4,CASSEPARGEKLFF,TGCGCCAGCAGCGAGCCAGCAAGGGGGGAAAAACTGTTTTTT
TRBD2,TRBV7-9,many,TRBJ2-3,CASSPWTSGGAGDTQYF,TGTGCCAGCAGCCCGTGGACTAGCGGGGGGGCCGGAGATACGCAGTATTTT
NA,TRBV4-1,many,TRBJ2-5,CASSQVGQQETQYF,TGCGCCAGCAGCCAAGTTGGACAGCAAGAGACCCAGTACTTC
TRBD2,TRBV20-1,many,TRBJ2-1,CSARDPSGAYNEQFF,TGCAGTGCTAGAGATCCCAGCGGGGCGTACAATGAGCAGTTCTTC
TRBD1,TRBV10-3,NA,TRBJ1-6,CAISDSTGANSPLHF,TGTGCCATCAGTGATTCCACAGGGGCGAATTCACCCCTCCACTTT
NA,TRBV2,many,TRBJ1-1,CASTPVGTEAFF,TGTGCCAGCACCCCGGTTGGAACTGAAGCTTTCTTT
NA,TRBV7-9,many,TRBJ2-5,CASSHNVRETQYF,TGTGCCAGCAGTCATAACGTCCGGGAGACCCAGTACTTC
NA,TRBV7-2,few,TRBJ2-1,CASSLGISGNEQFF,TGTGCCAGCAGCTTAGGTATCTCGGGGAATGAGCAGTTCTTC
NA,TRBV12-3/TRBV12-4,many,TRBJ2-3,CASSLGGLTDTQYF,TGTGCCAGCAGTTTAGGGGGCCTCACAGATACGCAGTATTTT
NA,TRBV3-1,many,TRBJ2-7,CASSQAGGQGEQYF,TGTGCCAGCAGCCAAGCCGGGGGTCAGGGCGAGCAGTACTTC
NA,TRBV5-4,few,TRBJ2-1,CASSFQRSEQFF,TGTGCCAGCAGCTTTCAGAGGTCTGAGCAGTTCTTC
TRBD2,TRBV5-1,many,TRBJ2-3,CASSALAGGNQDTQYF,TGCGCCAGCAGCGCGCTAGCGGGGGGGAATCAAGATACGCAGTATTTT
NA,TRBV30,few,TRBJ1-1,CAWSVQGRRAEAFF,TGTGCCTGGAGTGTTCAGGGGCGGAGGGCTGAAGCTTTCTTT
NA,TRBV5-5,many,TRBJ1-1,CASSFAPLVNTEAFF,TGTGCCAGCAGCTTTGCCCCTCTGGTGAACACTGAAGCTTTCTTT
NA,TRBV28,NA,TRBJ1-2,CASSSGGGSDTF,TGTGCCAGCAGTTCTGGCGGGGGCTCTGACACCTTC
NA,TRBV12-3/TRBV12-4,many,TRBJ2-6,CASRGRRAPLSGANVLTF,TGTGCCAGCAGGGGACGACGGGCCCCCCTCTCTGGGGCCAACGTCCTGACTTTC
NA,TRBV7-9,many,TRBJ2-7,CASSALGLDEQYF,TGTGCCAGCAGCGCGCTGGGACTTGATGAGCAGTACTTC
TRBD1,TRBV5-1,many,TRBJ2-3,CASSSGTDFTDTQYF,TGCGCCAGCAGTTCCGGGACAGACTTCACAGATACGCAGTATTTT
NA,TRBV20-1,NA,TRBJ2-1,CSASPLQRASVNNEQFF,TGCAGTGCTAGTCCCCTCCAACGGGCTAGCGTGAACAATGAGCAGTTCTTC
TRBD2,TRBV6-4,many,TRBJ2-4,CASTTTSGGWEDIQYF,TGTGCCAGCACCACTACTAGCGGGGGATGGGAGGACATTCAGTACTTC
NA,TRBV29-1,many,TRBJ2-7,CSARGRGLTYEQYF,TGCAGCGCCCGAGGGAGGGGGCTAACCTACGAGCAGTACTTC
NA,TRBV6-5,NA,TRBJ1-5,CASSYSAGSLDQPQHF,TGTGCCAGCAGTTACTCTGCAGGCAGTCTGGATCAGCCCCAGCATTTT
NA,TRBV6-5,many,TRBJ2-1,CASSYREYNEQFF,TGTGCCAGCAGTTACAGGGAGTACAATGAGCAGTTCTTC
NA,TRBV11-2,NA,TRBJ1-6,CASSLPDSPLHF,TGTGCCAGCAGCTTACCCGATTCACCCCTCCACTTT
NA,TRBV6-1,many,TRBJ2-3,CASKTGRSTDTQYF,TGTGCCAGCAAGACAGGCAGAAGCACAGATACGCAGTATTTT
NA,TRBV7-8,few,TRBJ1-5,CASSQTGLNQPQHF,TGTGCCAGCAGCCAGACAGGACTCAATCAGCCCCAGCATTTT
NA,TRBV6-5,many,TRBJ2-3,CASSLASPTDTQYF,TGTGCCAGCAGTTTGGCCTCTCCCACAGATACGCAGTATTTT
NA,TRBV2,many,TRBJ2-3,CASRVLDTQYF,TGTGCCAGCAGGGTATTGGATACGCAGTATTTT
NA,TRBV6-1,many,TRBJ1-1,CASTQIRGEGEAFF,TGTGCCAGCACTCAAATCAGGGGAGAGGGTGAAGCTTTCTTT